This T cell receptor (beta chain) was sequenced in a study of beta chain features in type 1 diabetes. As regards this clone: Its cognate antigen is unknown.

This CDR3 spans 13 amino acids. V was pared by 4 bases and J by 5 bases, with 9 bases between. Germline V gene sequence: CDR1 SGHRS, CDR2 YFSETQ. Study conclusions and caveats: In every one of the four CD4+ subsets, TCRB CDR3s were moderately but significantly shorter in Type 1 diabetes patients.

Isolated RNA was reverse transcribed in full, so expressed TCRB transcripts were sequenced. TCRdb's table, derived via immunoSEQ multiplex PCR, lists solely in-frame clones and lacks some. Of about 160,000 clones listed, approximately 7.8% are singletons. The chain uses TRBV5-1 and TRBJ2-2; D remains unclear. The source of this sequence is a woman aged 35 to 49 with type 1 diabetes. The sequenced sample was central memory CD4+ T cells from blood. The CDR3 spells CASSLELTGELFF. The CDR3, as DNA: TGCGCCAGCAGCCTAGAACTTACCGGGGAGCTGTTTTTT.